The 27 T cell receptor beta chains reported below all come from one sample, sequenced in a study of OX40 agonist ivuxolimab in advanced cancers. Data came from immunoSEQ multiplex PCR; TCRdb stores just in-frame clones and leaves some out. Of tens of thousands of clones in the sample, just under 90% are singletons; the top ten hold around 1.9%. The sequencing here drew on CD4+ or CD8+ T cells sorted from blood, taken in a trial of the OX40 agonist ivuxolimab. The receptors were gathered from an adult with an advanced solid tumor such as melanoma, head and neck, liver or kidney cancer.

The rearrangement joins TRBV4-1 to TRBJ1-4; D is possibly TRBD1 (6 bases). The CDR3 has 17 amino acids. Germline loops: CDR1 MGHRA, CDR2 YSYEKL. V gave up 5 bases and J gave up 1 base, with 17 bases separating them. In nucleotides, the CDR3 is TGCGCCAGCAGCTACCATTCCAGGGGCCAAACTAATGAAAAACTGTTTTTT. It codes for CASSYHSRGQTNEKLFF.

The CDR3: CASSSGRGQPQHF. CDR3 sequence (DNA): TGTGCCAGCAGCTCGGGCCGGGGACAGCCCCAGCATTTT. The chain recombines TRBV5-6 with TRBJ1-5; D is uncertain. CDR3 length: 13 residues. Deletions cut 3 bases from V and 7 bases from J, with 11 bases between. CDR1 is SGHDT, CDR2 YYEEEE, per germline.

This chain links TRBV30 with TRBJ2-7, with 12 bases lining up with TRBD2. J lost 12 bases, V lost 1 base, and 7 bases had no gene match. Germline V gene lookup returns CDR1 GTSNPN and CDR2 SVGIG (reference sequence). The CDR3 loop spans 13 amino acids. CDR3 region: CAWSALAGGPLYF. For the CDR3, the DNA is TGTGCCTGGAGTGCCCTAGCGGGAGGGCCACTGTACTTC.

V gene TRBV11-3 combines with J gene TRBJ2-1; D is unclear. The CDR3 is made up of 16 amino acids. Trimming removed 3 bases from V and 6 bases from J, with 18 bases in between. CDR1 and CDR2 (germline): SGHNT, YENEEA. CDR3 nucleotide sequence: TGTGCCAGCAGCTTGTCTCTGTCCCTATCAGGCAATGAGCAGTTCTTC. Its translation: CASSLSLSLSGNEQFF.

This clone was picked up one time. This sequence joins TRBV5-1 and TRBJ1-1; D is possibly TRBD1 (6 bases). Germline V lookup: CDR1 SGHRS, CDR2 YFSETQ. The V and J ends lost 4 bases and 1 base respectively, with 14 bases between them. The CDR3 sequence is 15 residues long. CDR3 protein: CASSPRGLGNTEAFF. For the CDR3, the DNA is TGCGCCAGCAGCCCTAGGGGGTTGGGGAACACTGAAGCTTTCTTT.

The CDR3 spells CSVQGAEETQYF. In DNA, the CDR3 is TGCAGCGTCCAGGGGGCCGAAGAGACCCAGTACTTC. The rearrangement joins TRBV29-1 to TRBJ2-5, with 8 nucleotides matching TRBD1. Losses at the gene ends were 6 bases for V and 3 bases for J; bases not matched to a gene: 3. Germline assignment: CDR1 SQVTM and CDR2 ANQGSEA. This CDR3 region has 12 residues.

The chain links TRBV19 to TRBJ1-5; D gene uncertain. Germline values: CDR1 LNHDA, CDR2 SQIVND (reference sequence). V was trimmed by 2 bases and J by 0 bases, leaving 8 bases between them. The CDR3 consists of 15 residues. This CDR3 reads CASSIMSDSNQPQHF. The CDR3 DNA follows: TGTGCCAGTAGTATAATGTCAGATAGCAATCAGCCCCAGCATTTT.

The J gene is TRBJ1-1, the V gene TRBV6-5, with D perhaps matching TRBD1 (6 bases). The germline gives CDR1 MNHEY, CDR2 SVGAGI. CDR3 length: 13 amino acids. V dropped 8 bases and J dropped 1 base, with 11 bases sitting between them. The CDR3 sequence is CASENRANTEAFF. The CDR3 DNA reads TGTGCCAGCGAAAACAGGGCGAACACTGAAGCTTTCTTT.

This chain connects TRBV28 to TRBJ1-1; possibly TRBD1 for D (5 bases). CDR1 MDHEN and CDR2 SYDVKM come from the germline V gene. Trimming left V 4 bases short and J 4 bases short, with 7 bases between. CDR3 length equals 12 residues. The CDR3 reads CASSWGGTEAFF. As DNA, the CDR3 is TGTGCCAGCAGTTGGGGGGGCACTGAAGCTTTCTTT.

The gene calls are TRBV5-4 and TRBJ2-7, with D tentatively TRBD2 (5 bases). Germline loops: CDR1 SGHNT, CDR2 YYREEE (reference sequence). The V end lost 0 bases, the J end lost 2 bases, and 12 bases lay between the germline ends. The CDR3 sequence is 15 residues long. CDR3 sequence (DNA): TGTGCCAGCAGCTTGGGATCCCGGGGTCCCTACGAGCAGTACTTC. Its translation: CASSLGSRGPYEQYF.

The CDR3 reads CASSYRGVHQPQHF. CDR3 nucleotide sequence: TGTGCCAGCAGTTATCGTGGCGTCCATCAGCCCCAGCATTTT. This chain links TRBV6-5 with TRBJ1-5; D unclear. The germline V gene encodes CDR1 MNHEY and CDR2 SVGAGI. The CDR3 consists of 14 residues. The germline V and J ends were trimmed by 3 bases and 5 bases, with 11 bases remaining between them.

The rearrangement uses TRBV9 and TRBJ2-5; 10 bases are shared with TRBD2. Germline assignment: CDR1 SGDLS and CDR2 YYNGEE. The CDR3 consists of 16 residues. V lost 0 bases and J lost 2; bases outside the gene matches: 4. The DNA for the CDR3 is TGTGCCAGCAGCGTAGTTGGACTAGCGGTACAAGAGACCCAGTACTTC. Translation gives CASSVVGLAVQETQYF. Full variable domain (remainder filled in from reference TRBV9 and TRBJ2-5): DSGVTQTPKHLITATGQRVTLRCSPRSGDLSVYWYQQSLDQGLQFLIQYYNGEERAKGNILERFSAQQFPDLHSELNLSSLELGDSALYFCASSVVGLAVQETQYFGPGTRLLVL.

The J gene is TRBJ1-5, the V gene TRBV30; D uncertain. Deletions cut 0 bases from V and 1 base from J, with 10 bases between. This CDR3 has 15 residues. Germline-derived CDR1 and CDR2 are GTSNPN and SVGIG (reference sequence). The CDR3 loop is CAWSVPSQSNQPQHF. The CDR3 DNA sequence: TGTGCCTGGAGTGTACCCTCCCAGAGCAATCAGCCCCAGCATTTT.

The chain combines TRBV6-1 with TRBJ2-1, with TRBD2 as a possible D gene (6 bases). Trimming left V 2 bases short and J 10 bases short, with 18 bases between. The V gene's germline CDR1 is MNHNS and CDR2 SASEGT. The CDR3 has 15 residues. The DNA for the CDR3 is TGTGCCAGCAGTGAAATGAGGACTATTATAGTGGAGCAGTTCTTC. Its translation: CASSEMRTIIVEQFF.

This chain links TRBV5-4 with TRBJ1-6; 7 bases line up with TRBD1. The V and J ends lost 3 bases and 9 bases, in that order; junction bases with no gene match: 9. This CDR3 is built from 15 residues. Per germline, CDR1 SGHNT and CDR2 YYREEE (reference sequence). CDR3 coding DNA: TGTGCCAGCAGCTCAACCGACAGGGTAGCTTCACCCCTCCACTTT. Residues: CASSSTDRVASPLHF.

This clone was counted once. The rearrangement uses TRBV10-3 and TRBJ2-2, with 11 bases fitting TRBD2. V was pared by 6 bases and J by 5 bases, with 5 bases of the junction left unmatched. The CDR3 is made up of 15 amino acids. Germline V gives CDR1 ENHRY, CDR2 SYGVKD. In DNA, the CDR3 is TGTGCCATCAGGCCGGGACTAGCGGAAACCGGGGAGCTGTTTTTT. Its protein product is CAIRPGLAETGELFF.

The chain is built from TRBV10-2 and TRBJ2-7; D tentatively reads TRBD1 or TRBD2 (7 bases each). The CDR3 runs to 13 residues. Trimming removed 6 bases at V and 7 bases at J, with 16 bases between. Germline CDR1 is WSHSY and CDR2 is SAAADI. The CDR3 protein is CASSGQAGVEQYF. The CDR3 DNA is TGCGCCAGCAGCGGACAGGCGGGGGTGGAGCAGTACTTC.

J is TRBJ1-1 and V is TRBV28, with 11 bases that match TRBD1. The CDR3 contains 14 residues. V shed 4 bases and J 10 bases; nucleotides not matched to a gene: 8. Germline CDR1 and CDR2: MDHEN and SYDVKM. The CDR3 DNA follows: TGTGCCAGCAGTTGGACAGGGGGCGGGTGGAGAGCTTTCTTT. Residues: CASSWTGGGWRAFF.

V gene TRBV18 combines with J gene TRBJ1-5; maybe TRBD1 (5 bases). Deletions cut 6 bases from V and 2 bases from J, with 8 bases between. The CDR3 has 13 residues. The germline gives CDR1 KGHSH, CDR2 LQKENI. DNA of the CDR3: TGTGCCAGCTCCGGGGCAGGCAATCAGCCCCAGCATTTT. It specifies CASSGAGNQPQHF.

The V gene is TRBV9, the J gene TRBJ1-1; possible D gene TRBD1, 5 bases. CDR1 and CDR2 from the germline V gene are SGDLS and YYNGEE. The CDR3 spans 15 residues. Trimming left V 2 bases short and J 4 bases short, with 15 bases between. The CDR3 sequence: CASSVSAFGGTEAFF. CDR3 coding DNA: TGTGCCAGCAGCGTGAGCGCCTTTGGGGGCACTGAAGCTTTCTTT. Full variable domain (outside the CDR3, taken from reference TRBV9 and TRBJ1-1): DSGVTQTPKHLITATGQRVTLRCSPRSGDLSVYWYQQSLDQGLQFLIQYYNGEERAKGNILERFSAQQFPDLHSELNLSSLELGDSALYFCASSVSAFGGTEAFFGQGTRLTVV.

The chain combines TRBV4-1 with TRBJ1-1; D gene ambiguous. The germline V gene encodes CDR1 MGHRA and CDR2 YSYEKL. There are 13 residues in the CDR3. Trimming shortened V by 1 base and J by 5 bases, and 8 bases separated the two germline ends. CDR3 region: CASSQGILTEAFF. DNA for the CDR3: TGCGCCAGCAGCCAAGGGATTTTAACTGAAGCTTTCTTT.

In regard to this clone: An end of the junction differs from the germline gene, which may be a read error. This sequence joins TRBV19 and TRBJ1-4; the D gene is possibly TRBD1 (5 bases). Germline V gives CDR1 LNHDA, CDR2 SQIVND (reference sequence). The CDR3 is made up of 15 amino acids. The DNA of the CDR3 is TGTGCCAGTAGTATCTCGGGGGGAGCTAACGAAAAACTGTTTTTT. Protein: CASSISGGANEKLFF.

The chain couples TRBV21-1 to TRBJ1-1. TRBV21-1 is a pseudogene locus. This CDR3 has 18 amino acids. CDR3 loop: CASSKGPLGRRANTEAFF. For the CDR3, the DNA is TGTGCCAGCAGCAAAGGTCCCCTCGGGAGGAGGGCTAACACTGAAGCTTTCTTT.

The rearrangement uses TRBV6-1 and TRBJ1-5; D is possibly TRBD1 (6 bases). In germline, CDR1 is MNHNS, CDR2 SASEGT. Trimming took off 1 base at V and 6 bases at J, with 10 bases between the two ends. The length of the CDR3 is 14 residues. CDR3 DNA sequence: TGTGCCAGCAGTGAAGGATGGGGGGCTCAGCCCCAGCATTTT. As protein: CASSEGWGAQPQHF.

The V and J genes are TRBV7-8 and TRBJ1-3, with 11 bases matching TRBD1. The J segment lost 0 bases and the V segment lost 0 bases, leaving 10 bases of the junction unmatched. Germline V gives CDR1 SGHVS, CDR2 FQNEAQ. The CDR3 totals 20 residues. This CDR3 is CASSLAERTGGLRSGNTIYF. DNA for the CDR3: TGTGCCAGCAGCTTAGCGGAAAGGACAGGGGGCCTTCGCTCTGGAAACACCATATATTTT.

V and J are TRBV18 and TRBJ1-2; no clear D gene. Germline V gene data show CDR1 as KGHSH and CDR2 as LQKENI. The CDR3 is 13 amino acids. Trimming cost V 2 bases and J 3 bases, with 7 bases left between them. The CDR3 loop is CASSPGSDYGYTF. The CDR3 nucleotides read TGTGCCAGCTCACCAGGCAGTGACTATGGCTACACCTTC.

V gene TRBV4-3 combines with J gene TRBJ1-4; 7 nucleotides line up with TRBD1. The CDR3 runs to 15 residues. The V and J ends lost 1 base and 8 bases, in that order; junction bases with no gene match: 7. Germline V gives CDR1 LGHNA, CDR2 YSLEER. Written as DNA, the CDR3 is TGCGCCAGCAGCCAAGTAGGGGGCGCATCGGAAAAACTGTTTTTT. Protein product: CASSQVGGASEKLFF.